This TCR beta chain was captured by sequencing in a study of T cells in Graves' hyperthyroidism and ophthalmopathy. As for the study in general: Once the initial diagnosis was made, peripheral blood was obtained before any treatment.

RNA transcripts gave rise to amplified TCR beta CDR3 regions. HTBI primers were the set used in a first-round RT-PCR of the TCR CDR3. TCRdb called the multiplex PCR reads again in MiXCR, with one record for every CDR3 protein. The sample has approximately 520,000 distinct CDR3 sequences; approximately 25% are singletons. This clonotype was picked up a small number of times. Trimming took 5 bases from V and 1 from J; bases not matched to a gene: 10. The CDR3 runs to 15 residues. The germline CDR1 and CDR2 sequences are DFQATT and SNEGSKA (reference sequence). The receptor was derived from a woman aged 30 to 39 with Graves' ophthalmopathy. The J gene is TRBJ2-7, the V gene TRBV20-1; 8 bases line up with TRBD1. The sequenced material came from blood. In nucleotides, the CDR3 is TGCAGTGCTTATCCCGTGGACAGGGCTTCCTACGAGCAGTACTTC. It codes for CSAYPVDRASYEQYF.